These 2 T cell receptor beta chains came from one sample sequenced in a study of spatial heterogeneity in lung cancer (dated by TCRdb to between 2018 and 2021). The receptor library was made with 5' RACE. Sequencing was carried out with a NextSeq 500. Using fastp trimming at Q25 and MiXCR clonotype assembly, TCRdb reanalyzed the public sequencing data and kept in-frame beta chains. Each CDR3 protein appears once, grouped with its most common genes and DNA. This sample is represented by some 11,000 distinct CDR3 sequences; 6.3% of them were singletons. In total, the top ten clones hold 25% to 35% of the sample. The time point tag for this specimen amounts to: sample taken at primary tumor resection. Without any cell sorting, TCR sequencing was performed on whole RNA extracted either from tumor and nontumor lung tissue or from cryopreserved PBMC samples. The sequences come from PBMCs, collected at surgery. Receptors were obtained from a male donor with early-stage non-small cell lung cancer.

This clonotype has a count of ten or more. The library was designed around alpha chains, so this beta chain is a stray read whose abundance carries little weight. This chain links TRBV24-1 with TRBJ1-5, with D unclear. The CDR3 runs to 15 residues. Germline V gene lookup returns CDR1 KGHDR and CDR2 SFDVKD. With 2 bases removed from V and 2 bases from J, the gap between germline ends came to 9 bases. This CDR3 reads CATSDWRVGNQPQHF. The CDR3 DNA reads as TGTGCCACCAGTGATTGGAGGGTGGGCAATCAGCCCCAGCATTTT.

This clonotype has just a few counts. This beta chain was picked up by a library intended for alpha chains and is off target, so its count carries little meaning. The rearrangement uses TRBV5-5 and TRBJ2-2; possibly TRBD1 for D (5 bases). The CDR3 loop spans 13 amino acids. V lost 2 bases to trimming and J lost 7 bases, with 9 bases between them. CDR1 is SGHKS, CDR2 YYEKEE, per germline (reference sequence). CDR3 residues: CASSFRTLGELFF. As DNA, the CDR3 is TGTGCCAGCAGCTTTCGGACACTCGGGGAGCTGTTTTTT.